This T cell receptor (beta chain) emerged from a study of T cells after yellow fever vaccination. TCRdb re-derived calls from the 5' RACE reads in MiXCR, one entry per CDR3 protein. The sample comprises about 400,000 distinct CDR3 sequences, under 7.5% of which are singletons, and around 16% rests with the top ten. The CDR3 is 14 residues long. Unmatched junction bases numbered 4, after V lost 4 bases and J lost 6 bases. The germline V gene encodes CDR1 SGHKS and CDR2 YYEKEE (reference sequence). The source is a man aged 25-45 years who received the YFV17D yellow fever vaccine. The sample was PBMCs, taken 5 days after the yellow fever booster vaccination. This chain uses TRBV5-5 with TRBJ2-2; 9 bases align to TRBD2. The DNA of the CDR3 is TGTGCCAGCAGCCCCGGGACTAGCCCCGGGGAGCTGTTTTTT. Protein product: CASSPGTSPGELFF.